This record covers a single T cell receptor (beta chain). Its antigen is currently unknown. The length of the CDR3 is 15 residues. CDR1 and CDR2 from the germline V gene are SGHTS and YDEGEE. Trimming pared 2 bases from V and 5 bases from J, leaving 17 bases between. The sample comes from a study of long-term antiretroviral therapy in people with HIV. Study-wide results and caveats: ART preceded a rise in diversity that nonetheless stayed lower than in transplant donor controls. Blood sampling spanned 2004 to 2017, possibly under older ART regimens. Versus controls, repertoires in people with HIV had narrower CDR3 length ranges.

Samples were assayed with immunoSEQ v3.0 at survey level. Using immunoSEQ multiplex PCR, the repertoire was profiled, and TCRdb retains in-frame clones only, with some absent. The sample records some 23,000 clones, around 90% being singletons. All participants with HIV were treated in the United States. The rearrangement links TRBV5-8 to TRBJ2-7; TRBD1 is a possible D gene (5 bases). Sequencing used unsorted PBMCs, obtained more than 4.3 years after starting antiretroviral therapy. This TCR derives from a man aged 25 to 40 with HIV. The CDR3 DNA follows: TGTGCCAGCAGCTTTTTAACAGGACCTGTGGACGAGCAGTACTTC. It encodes CASSFLTGPVDEQYF. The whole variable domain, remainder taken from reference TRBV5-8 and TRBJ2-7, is EAGVTQSPTHLIKTRGQQATLRCSPISGHTSVYWYQQALGLGLQFLLWYDEGEERNRGNFPPRFSGRQFPNYSSELNVNALELEDSALYLCASSFLTGPVDEQYFGPGTRLTVT.